The rows below give T cell receptor beta chains drawn from one sample of a study of identifying expanded T cells in peripheral blood. Measured with immunoSEQ multiplex PCR; TCRdb has only the in-frame clones, and not every one. Among about 53,000 clones listed, about 80% were seen once. The sequenced material came from blood. The receptor set was obtained from a person aged 18 to 70 in good health. Both conserved end residues are part of each CDR3. The D gene is left open where the match is weak. Not all rows give a size; the values are once, few, many and, for expanded clones, a class.

. | TRBJ2-1 | TRBV29-1 | . | CSVDAADQGWNEQFF | TGCAGCGTTGATGCAGCGGATCAGGGGTGGAATGAGCAGTTCTTC
TRBD2 | TRBJ2-7 | TRBV7-9 | . | CASSPPGTRVGEQYF | TGTGCCAGCAGCCCGCCCGGGACTAGGGTCGGCGAGCAGTACTTC
TRBD1 | TRBJ1-4 | TRBV2 | . | CASSSGRGNEKLFF | TGTGCCAGCAGCAGCGGCAGGGGGAATGAAAAACTGTTTTTT
TRBD1 | TRBJ2-3 | TRBV6-5 | . | CASRPTGSVDTQYF | TGTGCCAGCAGACCGACAGGGTCAGTAGATACGCAGTATTTT
. | TRBJ2-2 | TRBV27 | few | CASSFSGELFF | TGTGCCAGCAGTTTTTCCGGGGAGCTGTTTTTT
TRBD2 | TRBJ2-3 | TRBV2 | few | CASRMLAGGGTDTQYF | TGTGCCAGCAGAATGCTCGCGGGAGGAGGCACAGATACGCAGTATTTT
TRBD2 | TRBJ2-3 | TRBV7-9 | . | CASSQGLAGVTDTQYF | TGTGCCAGCAGCCAGGGACTAGCGGGGGTTACAGATACGCAGTATTTT
. | TRBJ2-1 | TRBV9 | . | CASSVEERSYNEQFF | TGTGCCAGCAGCGTAGAGGAGCGCTCCTACAATGAGCAGTTCTTC
TRBD1 | TRBJ1-3 | TRBV5-1 | . | CASTGGLGNTIYF | TGCGCCAGCACAGGGGGCTTGGGAAACACCATATATTTT
TRBD2 | TRBJ2-3 | TRBV7-9 | once | CASRVGLAGAATDTQYF | TGTGCCAGCAGGGTGGGGCTAGCGGGGGCCGCCACAGATACGCAGTATTTT
TRBD1 | TRBJ1-1 | TRBV6-5 | . | CASRIQRAGGTEAFF | TGTGCCAGCAGGATACAGAGGGCAGGGGGCACTGAAGCTTTCTTT
TRBD2 | TRBJ2-1 | TRBV29-1 | . | CSVPPGLAGGYNEQFF | TGCAGCGTTCCCCCGGGACTAGCGGGAGGATACAATGAGCAGTTCTTC